Presented here are 30 T cell receptor beta chains from one specimen sequenced in a study of blood T cell repertoires in COVID-19. Clones were read by immunoSEQ multiplex PCR, and TCRdb kept only the in-frame ones, dropping some. The sample contains around 300,000 clones, over 85% of which appear only once. Sequencing used PBMCs or T cells enriched from blood (not recorded which). These receptors all stem from an older woman who had recovered from COVID-19.

The V call is TRBV28, the J call TRBJ1-2; perhaps TRBD1 as D (6 bases). Trimming cost V 6 bases and J 1 base, with 12 bases left between them. This CDR3 has 14 amino acids. Per the germline V gene, CDR1 is MDHEN and CDR2 is SYDVKM. CDR3 region: CASSILQGNYGYTF. The CDR3 bases are TGTGCCAGCAGCATTCTACAGGGTAACTATGGCTACACCTTC.

This chain uses TRBV6-5 with TRBJ2-3, with 8 bases fitting TRBD2. The germline gives CDR1 MNHEY, CDR2 SVGAGI. CDR3 length: 16 residues. The ends lost 2 bases at V and 1 base at J; junction bases unmatched: 5. CDR3 region: CASSYEGLARTDTQYF. The CDR3 DNA sequence: TGTGCCAGCAGTTACGAAGGACTAGCCCGCACAGATACGCAGTATTTT.

The chain links TRBV25-1 to TRBJ2-3; maybe TRBD2 (5 bases). V lost 10 bases and J 2 bases, leaving 16 bases between the germline ends. This CDR3 has 14 residues. Germline V gene sequence: CDR1 MGHDK, CDR2 SYGVNS. CDR3 sequence reads: CATVGVLPTDTQYF. The CDR3 coding sequence is TGTGCCACGGTGGGAGTGCTCCCCACAGATACGCAGTATTTT.

The chain is built from TRBV6-1 and TRBJ1-1; 7 positions agree with TRBD1. There are 15 residues in the CDR3. Germline loops: CDR1 MNHNS, CDR2 SASEGT. Trimming took 0 bases from V and 6 from J; bases not matched to a gene: 7. This chain's CDR3 is CASSEAGRGNPEAFF. Here the CDR3 DNA reads TGTGCCAGCAGTGAAGCTGGCAGGGGGAATCCTGAAGCTTTCTTT.

The J gene is TRBJ2-3, the V gene TRBV7-3; TRBD2 agrees at 9 bases. Germline V lookup: CDR1 SGHTA, CDR2 FQGTGA. Unmatched junction bases numbered 6, after V lost 3 bases and J lost 5 bases. The length of the CDR3 is 15 residues. The CDR3 loop reads CASSFSAGGGDTQYF. The DNA for the CDR3 is TGTGCCAGCAGCTTTTCCGCGGGAGGGGGAGATACGCAGTATTTT.

This clone has just one count. The chain combines TRBV24-1 with TRBJ2-1, with D unclear. V was clipped by 2 bases and J by 7 bases, with 11 bases between them. CDR1 and CDR2 from the germline V gene are KGHDR and SFDVKD. The CDR3 runs 14 residues. The CDR3 nucleotides are TGTGCCACCAGTGATTCTATCAGGCGTAATGAGCAGTTCTTC. Protein sequence: CATSDSIRRNEQFF.

This chain joins TRBV9 and TRBJ2-5, with 13 positions matching TRBD2. This CDR3 contains 14 residues. Per germline, CDR1 SGDLS and CDR2 YYNGEE. The V gene end was trimmed by 4 bases and the J gene end by 5 bases; junction bases not matched to a gene: 2. The CDR3: CASSLGLAGETQYF. CDR3 DNA: TGTGCCAGCAGCTTGGGACTAGCGGGGGAGACCCAGTACTTC. Filled out from reference TRBV9 and TRBJ2-5, the complete variable domain reads DSGVTQTPKHLITATGQRVTLRCSPRSGDLSVYWYQQSLDQGLQFLIQYYNGEERAKGNILERFSAQQFPDLHSELNLSSLELGDSALYFCASSLGLAGETQYFGPGTRLLVL.

The genes are TRBV18 and TRBJ2-2; no clear D gene. Deletions cut 3 bases from V and 1 base from J, with 9 bases between. Germline CDR1 and CDR2: KGHSH and LQKENI. The CDR3 has 15 residues. The CDR3 DNA reads TGTGCCAGCTCACCTCAAACAGAGAACACCGGGGAGCTGTTTTTT. Translated, it gives CASSPQTENTGELFF.

The J gene is TRBJ2-1, the V gene TRBV4-1, with D tentatively TRBD2 (5 bases). The CDR3 runs 17 residues. Germline V CDR1 and CDR2: MGHRA, YSYEKL. V was pared by 1 base and J by 0 bases, with 13 bases between. CDR3 DNA: TGCGCCAGCAGCCAAGGCTTGGGCGGGTTCTCCTACAATGAGCAGTTCTTC. Translated, it gives CASSQGLGGFSYNEQFF.

The chain employs TRBV23-1 and TRBJ2-1; 7 bases line up with TRBD1. TRBV23-1 counts as an open reading frame of uncertain function. J lost 6 bases, V lost 0 bases, and 8 bases had no gene match. The CDR3 spans 16 residues. The CDR3 spells CASSQSRGQTVNEQFF. The CDR3, as DNA: TGCGCCAGCAGTCAATCCAGGGGACAGACTGTCAATGAGCAGTTCTTC.

This chain uses TRBV28 with TRBJ2-7, with TRBD1 matching over 7 bases. V trimming: 5 bases; J trimming: 0 bases; junction bases outside the gene matches: 10. The CDR3 runs 16 residues. Per germline, CDR1 MDHEN and CDR2 SYDVKM. CDR3 sequence (DNA): TGTGCCAGCAGTCGTACAGGGGCGCCGAGCTCCTACGAGCAGTACTTC. Protein product: CASSRTGAPSSYEQYF.

V is TRBV5-6 and J is TRBJ1-1; D possibly corresponds to TRBD1 (5 bases). This CDR3 is built from 14 residues. V was cut by 1 base and J by 6 bases, with 13 bases left in between. In germline, CDR1 is SGHDT, CDR2 YYEEEE. CDR3 loop: CASSLIQGRAEAFF. The CDR3 DNA sequence: TGTGCCAGCAGCTTGATTCAGGGTAGGGCTGAAGCTTTCTTT.

The genes are TRBV15 and TRBJ2-5, with 7 bases fitting TRBD2. Trimming at V came to 0 bases and at J to 5 bases, leaving 3 bases not matched to a gene. The CDR3 extends over 14 amino acids. Germline V lookup: CDR1 LNHNV, CDR2 YYDKDF (reference sequence). The CDR3 DNA sequence: TGTGCCACCAGCAGAGATCGGGGGGATGAGACCCAGTACTTC. Translating it yields CATSRDRGDETQYF.

J is TRBJ2-3 and V is TRBV5-4; 8 positions match TRBD2. This CDR3 comprises 15 residues. Germline V gene lookup returns CDR1 SGHNT and CDR2 YYREEE (reference sequence). J was trimmed by 10 bases and V by 0 bases; bases with no gene match: 10. CDR3 DNA sequence: TGTGCCAGCAGCTTGGATGGCGGGGGGATTCGACCGCAGTATTTT. This sequence encodes CASSLDGGGIRPQYF.

This clone was picked up a small number of times. CDR3 sequence (DNA): TGCAGCGTTGGTCCCGACGAGCAGTACTTC. Translated, it gives CSVGPDEQYF. This rearrangement joins TRBV29-1 to TRBJ2-7; D call uncertain. The CDR3 runs 10 residues. Germline values: CDR1 SQVTM, CDR2 ANQGSEA. Trimming took off 4 bases at V and 5 bases at J, with 6 bases between the two ends.

This clone was seen just once. J is TRBJ1-3 and V is TRBV9; TRBD1 might be the D (5 bases). Germline-derived CDR1 and CDR2 are SGDLS and YYNGEE. The V end lost 6 bases, the J end lost 7 bases, and 11 bases lay between the germline ends. The CDR3 length is 12 residues. CDR3 DNA sequence: TGTGCCAGCAACCGGGAGGGGAACACCATATATTTT. Amino acids: CASNREGNTIYF.

This clone was counted once. This chain links TRBV24-1 with TRBJ2-1, with 10 nucleotides matching TRBD2. This CDR3 region has 17 residues. Germline CDR1 and CDR2: KGHDR and SFDVKD. V gave up 4 bases and J gave up 6 bases; unmatched junction bases: 11. The CDR3 region is CATSDSASGRAGNEQFF. The CDR3 DNA follows: TGTGCCACCAGTGACTCCGCGAGCGGGAGGGCTGGCAATGAGCAGTTCTTC.

In nucleotides, the CDR3 is TGTGCCAGCAGTCCGTTTGAGGGAACCGGCTACACCTTC. It yields the protein CASSPFEGTGYTF. The chain recombines TRBV12-3 or TRBV12-4 with TRBJ1-2, with D uncertain. Between the trimmed V and J ends, which lost 5 bases and 8 bases, there was a span of 15 bases. The CDR3 has 13 amino acids.

V is TRBV3-1 (or the pseudogene TRBV3-2) and J is TRBJ1-3; D remains unclear. CDR1 LGHDT and CDR2 YNNKEL come from the germline V gene (reference sequence). This CDR3 has 12 amino acids. V shed 7 bases and J shed 10 bases, with 14 bases lying between them. The CDR3 DNA reads TGTGCCAGCAATGATCGGTACGGGACCATATATTTT. It translates to CASNDRYGTIYF.

The J gene is TRBJ2-7, the V gene TRBV9, with 14 bases identical to TRBD2. V dropped 4 bases and J dropped 7; count of bases not matched to a gene: 7. This CDR3 region has 15 residues. Per germline, CDR1 SGDLS and CDR2 YYNGEE. This CDR3 is CASSKGLAGVEEQYF. The CDR3 DNA is TGTGCCAGCAGCAAGGGACTAGCGGGAGTGGAAGAGCAGTACTTC.

The V and J genes are TRBV27 and TRBJ2-7; 8 positions agree with TRBD1. This CDR3 has 15 amino acids. The V segment lost 5 bases and the J segment 4 bases; nucleotides outside the gene matches: 10. From germline, CDR1 is MNHEY and CDR2 SMNVEV (reference sequence). The CDR3 DNA follows: TGTGCCAGCAGTACACCGACAGGGGCATATTACGAGCAGTACTTC. Translating gives CASSTPTGAYYEQYF.

The chain is built from TRBV28 and TRBJ2-7; tentatively, D is TRBD2 (6 bases). This CDR3 region has 15 residues. V shed 3 bases and J shed 3 bases, with 15 bases lying between them. Germline CDR1 reads MDHEN; CDR2 reads SYDVKM. The CDR3 DNA sequence: TGTGCCAGCAGTTTGGATTACGGGAGACGCTACGAGCAGTACTTC. Encoded protein: CASSLDYGRRYEQYF. The complete variable domain, with remaining parts taken from reference TRBV28 and TRBJ2-7, reads DVKVTQSSRYLVKRTGEKVFLECVQDMDHENMFWYRQDPGLGLRLIYFSYDVKMKEKGDIPEGYSVSREKKERFSLILESASTNQTSMYLCASSLDYGRRYEQYFGPGTRLTVT.

The chain's CDR3 is CASSYSRTSHYNEQFF. The CDR3 DNA reads as TGTGCCAGCAGTTACTCCCGGACTAGTCATTACAATGAGCAGTTCTTC. V and J are TRBV6-5 and TRBJ2-1; TRBD2 agrees at 7 bases. This CDR3 region has 16 residues. The germline V gene encodes CDR1 MNHEY and CDR2 SVGAGI. J gave up 4 bases and V 0 bases, and 6 bases lay outside the gene matches.

The rearrangement uses TRBV7-9 and TRBJ2-2; D remains ambiguous. The V end was cut by 11 bases, the J end by 0 bases, with 7 bases between. The CDR3 runs to 12 residues. Germline CDR1 reads SEHNR; CDR2 reads FQNEAQ (reference sequence). This CDR3 is CAHLANTGELFF. CDR3 coding DNA: TGTGCCCATCTAGCGAACACCGGGGAGCTGTTTTTT.

This chain connects TRBV3-1 (or the pseudogene TRBV3-2) to TRBJ1-2; TRBD1 might be the D (5 bases). V was pared by 1 base and J by 2 bases, with 8 bases between. Germline V gene sequence: CDR1 LGHDT, CDR2 YNNKEL (reference sequence). The CDR3 is 14 amino acids. The DNA for the CDR3 is TGTGCCAGCAGCCAAGGCAGGGTGAACTATGGCTACACCTTC. Translated: CASSQGRVNYGYTF.

This clone appeared once. The gene calls are TRBV30 and TRBJ1-2, with TRBD1 identical over 7 bases. CDR1 and CDR2 from the germline V gene are GTSNPN and SVGIG (reference sequence). Unmatched junction bases numbered 2, after V lost 7 bases and J lost 0 bases. The CDR3 sequence is 12 residues long. The CDR3 nucleotides read TGTGCCTATGGGACAGCTAACTATGGCTACACCTTC. Its translation is CAYGTANYGYTF.

The chain uses TRBV7-3 and TRBJ1-1, with D maybe TRBD1 (6 bases). V was trimmed by 5 bases and J by 4 bases, leaving 14 bases between them. Germline loops: CDR1 SGHTA, CDR2 FQGTGA. This CDR3 has 14 residues. CDR3 in amino acids: CASSPGHPGTEAFF. The CDR3 region has the DNA TGTGCCAGCAGCCCGGGACACCCCGGCACTGAAGCTTTCTTT.

The chain links TRBV18 to TRBJ1-1; D unresolved. The V and J ends lost 1 base and 2 bases respectively, with 8 bases between them. This CDR3 contains 14 residues. Germline CDR1 reads KGHSH; CDR2 reads LQKENI. The CDR3: CASSPLSSNTEAFF. DNA of the CDR3: TGTGCCAGCTCACCACTGTCTTCCAACACTGAAGCTTTCTTT.

V is TRBV10-3 and J is TRBJ2-7; 7 bases are shared with TRBD2. Germline V lookup: CDR1 ENHRY, CDR2 SYGVKD. After removal of 6 bases from V and 2 bases from J, the junction contained 4 bases not matched to a gene. The CDR3 is 13 residues long. The CDR3 protein is CAIRAGLPYEQYF. The CDR3 DNA follows: TGTGCCATCAGAGCGGGACTACCCTACGAGCAGTACTTC.

In this sample, this clone turned up once. The chain combines TRBV30 with TRBJ1-4; a weak D match, TRBD1 (5 bases). The CDR3 covers 16 residues. CDR1 is GTSNPN and CDR2 is SVGIG in the germline V gene (reference sequence). The germline V and J ends were trimmed by 2 bases and 5 bases, with 18 bases remaining between them. The CDR3 DNA sequence: TGTGCCTGGAGTCCAACGCCCCAGGGAGGGAATGAAAAACTGTTTTTT. Translated, it gives CAWSPTPQGGNEKLFF.